The 8 T cell receptor beta chains in this list originate from one sample, sequenced in a study of OX40 agonist ivuxolimab in advanced cancers. The method was immunoSEQ multiplex PCR; TCRdb's version includes in-frame clones alone and lacks a portion of them. Among tens of thousands of clones, approximately 90% were seen once, and the ten largest hold about 7.7%. Here the sequenced sample was CD4+ or CD8+ T cells sorted from blood, taken in a trial of the OX40 agonist ivuxolimab. The receptors stem from an adult with an advanced solid tumor such as melanoma, head and neck, liver or kidney cancer.

The chain links TRBV6-5 to TRBJ1-4, with D maybe TRBD1 (5 bases). The V gene's germline CDR1 is MNHEY and CDR2 SVGAGI. V was trimmed by 2 bases and J by 3 bases, leaving 7 bases between them. The CDR3 covers 14 residues. CDR3 protein: CASSYGGPNEKLFF. CDR3 coding DNA: TGTGCCAGCAGTTACGGGGGTCCTAATGAAAAACTGTTTTTT.

This chain links TRBV7-9 with TRBJ1-2; 8 nucleotides align to TRBD1. CDR1 is SEHNR, CDR2 FQNEAQ, per germline (reference sequence). V lost 5 bases and J lost 1; bases outside the gene matches: 6. The CDR3 spans 15 residues. The CDR3 sequence: CASSIPGQDNYGYTF. The CDR3 coding sequence is TGTGCCAGCAGCATTCCGGGACAGGATAACTATGGCTACACCTTC.

This chain uses TRBV30 with TRBJ1-4; perhaps TRBD1 as D (6 bases). The V end lost 2 bases, the J end lost 7 bases, and 11 bases lay between the germline ends. The CDR3 length is 13 residues. Germline-derived CDR1 and CDR2 are GTSNPN and SVGIG (reference sequence). In nucleotides, the CDR3 is TGTGCCTGGAGTCGGGACATCTCTGAAAAACTGTTTTTT. Translating it yields CAWSRDISEKLFF.

The rearrangement links TRBV5-1 to TRBJ2-3, with 13 positions matching TRBD2. The CDR3 covers 18 residues. V lost 4 bases to trimming and J lost 0 bases; unmatched junction nucleotides: 8. CDR1 SGHRS and CDR2 YFSETQ come from the germline V gene. CDR3 in DNA: TGCGCCAGCAGCCCAGGGACTAGCGGGATAGTTAGCACAGATACGCAGTATTTT. As protein: CASSPGTSGIVSTDTQYF.

This clone was seen a handful of times. This rearrangement joins TRBV19 to TRBJ2-7; TRBD2 agrees at 8 bases. The CDR3 is 13 residues long. V shed 2 bases and J 6 bases; nucleotides not matched to a gene: 3. From germline, CDR1 is LNHDA and CDR2 SQIVND (reference sequence). CDR3 sequence (DNA): TGTGCCAGTAGTATAAAGCGGGAGAGCGAGCAGTACTTC. It specifies CASSIKRESEQYF.

This clone was recorded a few times. J is TRBJ1-1 and V is TRBV4-1; D ambiguous. V lost 10 bases, J lost 1 base, and 7 bases lay in between. The V gene's germline CDR1 is MGHRA and CDR2 YSYEKL. This CDR3 region has 11 residues. This CDR3 is CATTQNTEAFF. The CDR3 DNA sequence: TGCGCCACCACTCAGAACACTGAAGCTTTCTTT.

The chain joins TRBV7-8 to TRBJ1-1; no reliable D call. In germline, CDR1 is SGHVS, CDR2 FQNEAQ. Trimming removed 5 bases from V and 6 bases from J, with 16 bases in between. This CDR3 spans 14 amino acids. CDR3 region: CASSPRSRPAEAFF. The CDR3 DNA follows: TGTGCCAGCAGCCCCCGGTCTAGGCCAGCTGAAGCTTTCTTT.

The chain employs TRBV6-5 and TRBJ2-7; 9 nucleotides agree with TRBD2. V dropped 4 bases and J dropped 0; count of bases not matched to a gene: 7. Germline V CDR1 and CDR2: MNHEY, SVGAGI. This CDR3 is built from 16 residues. DNA for the CDR3: TGTGCCAGCAGTTTCTCTAGCGGGACTAGCTCCTACGAGCAGTACTTC. Translation gives CASSFSSGTSSYEQYF.